This T cell receptor beta chain was recovered during a study of OX40 agonist ivuxolimab in advanced cancers. Overall study: With a range of roughly 23 to 85, age averaged approximately 60 years, and 70% to 85% were male.

This CDR3 is built from 15 residues. Per the germline V gene, CDR1 is KGHSH and CDR2 is LQKENI. Unmatched junction bases numbered 2, after V lost 3 bases and J lost 3 bases. Drawing of blood for sampling happened at baseline, at cycle 4 day 1, and at cycle 7 day 1. Sequencing used immunoSEQ multiplex PCR; TCRdb keeps in-frame clones, though not all of them. The sample includes fewer than 65,000 clones, approximately 94% seen only once; the top ten take roughly 19%. This specimen was CD4+ or CD8+ T cells sorted from blood, taken in a trial of the OX40 agonist ivuxolimab. This clonotype was sampled from an adult with an advanced solid tumor such as melanoma, head and neck, liver or kidney cancer. The chain employs TRBV18 and TRBJ1-5, with 10 bases aligning to TRBD1. CDR3 bases: TGTGCCAGCTCACCCGGGACAGGGGTCAATCAGCCCCAGCATTTT. It encodes CASSPGTGVNQPQHF. The full variable domain, in which reference TRBV18 and TRBJ1-5 provide the parts outside the CDR3, is NAGVMQNPRHLVRRRGQEARLRCSPMKGHSHVYWYRQLPEEGLKFMVYLQKENIIDESGMPKERFSAEFPKEGPSILRIQQVVRGDSAAYFCASSPGTGVNQPQHFGDGTRLSIL.